A selection of T cell receptor beta chains follows, all from one sample in a study of cytomegalovirus exposure and HLA in healthy donors. Generated by immunoSEQ multiplex PCR, the TCRdb table keeps only in-frame clones and is missing some. The data hold around 150,000 clones, with roughly 80% observed a single time. Sequencing was performed on PBMCs. The receptors stem from a man aged 50 to 59 in good health and CMV-seropositive. Each CDR3 is given without its conserved first and last residue. The D gene is left open where the match is weak.

d_call v_call cdr3_length cdr3_aa
TRBD2 TRBV4-2 15 ASSQRTLAGGPDTQY
TRBD1 TRBV7-8 12 ASSLGGQSYGYT
TRBD1 TRBV6-6 10 ASSYQDRAQY
TRBD2 TRBV7-7 14 ASSPTSGGAQETQY
NA TRBV21-1 19 ASSKRSGLAGVTLSYNEQF
NA TRBV5-1 12 ASSLGLPGGELF
TRBD1 TRBV7-2 12 ASNPGQGTYEQY
NA TRBV30 8 AWKRVEAF
TRBD1 TRBV7-2 14 ASSKANRGANEKLF
TRBD1 TRBV4-1 15 ASSQKKGTGAAETQY
NA TRBV5-1 12 ASSSGIASTEAF
TRBD2 TRBV6-5 14 ASSYSFGLDGNEQF
TRBD1 TRBV10-3 13 AIRETGELSGGYT
NA TRBV6-5 11 ASSDRRQIGYT
NA TRBV5-1 16 ASSLRRLVDTDPYEQY
NA TRBV11-3 12 ASSLGQMNTEAF
TRBD1 TRBV5-1 14 ASSRTPRQGDTEAF
TRBD1 TRBV2 13 ASSESGQGYSPLH
TRBD2 TRBV4-1 14 ASSQVLAGATYEQY
NA TRBV28 13 ASSWGDQSTDTQY
TRBD1 TRBV9 12 ASSRDRANYGYT
NA TRBV5-1 12 ASSLVLADYEQY
TRBD1 TRBV5-1 13 ASSKDRSNTGELF
NA TRBV5-6 13 ASSFRDTGANVLT
NA TRBV14 10 ASSQAGVEAF
NA TRBV7-2 12 ASSPRTAGNTIY
NA TRBV21-1 15 ASSGPSGGAGTGELV
TRBD2 TRBV6-1 12 ASSEAGLRDTQY
NA TRBV28 14 ASSLLVGWSSYEQY
NA TRBV30 12 AWSRGEGNSPLH
NA TRBV7-8 16 ASSLVLGRLPTNEKLF
NA TRBV18 12 ASSQSGHPYEQY
TRBD1 TRBV28 10 ASSGTGYGYT
NA TRBV9 13 ASSVATGDPYEQY
NA TRBV5-6 13 ASSLAGSSTSEQY
NA TRBV27 11 ASSFTGNQPQH
NA TRBV27 10 ASGGVGTEAF
TRBD1 TRBV13 13 ASSLGQVNTGELF
NA TRBV2 13 ASSESPGANEKLF
NA TRBV5-4 11 ASSLAGVYEQY
NA TRBV18 12 ASSLTDSNEKLF
NA TRBV27 13 ASSRGKGSNQPQH
NA TRBV4-3 14 ASSQDPQGRNSPLH
NA TRBV29-1 12 SVETGGVVYGYT
NA TRBV6-6 13 ASRIQIPSTDTQY
TRBD1 TRBV4-2 16 ASSQERTGASSGNTIY
TRBD2 TRBV7-2 14 ASSPGLAVYQETQY
NA TRBV5-6 12 ASSLGSLNEKLF
NA TRBV9 13 ASSVGTGEGETQY
TRBD2 TRBV4-2 17 ASSQPLAGISSGANVLT
TRBD1 TRBV15 13 ATSRTGGVNYGYT